One T cell receptor beta chain is described in this entry. This sequence may be a read error, since a much larger clone differs from it by one base. The CDR3 consists of 12 residues. Germline assignment: CDR1 SGHRS and CDR2 YFSETQ. The data were taken from a study of T cells after yellow fever vaccination. Study at large: Preparing low-cell-number fractions relied on SMART-Seq v4 Ultra Low Input.

By 5'RACE template switching, TCR cDNA was produced, with a universal primer site and UMIs added in the process. TCRdb processed the 5' RACE reads anew with MiXCR; each CDR3 protein has one entry. The sample lists around 250,000 distinct CDR3 sequences, 5.2% seen once, with more than 3% in the top ten. Specimen: CD4+ T cells sorted from PBMCs, collected on the day of the yellow fever booster vaccination. The sequence was obtained from a man between 18 and 29 years old who received the YFV17D yellow fever vaccine. The J gene is TRBJ1-2, the V gene TRBV5-1; possible D gene TRBD1, 5 bases. CDR3 sequence: CASGADNFGYTF. CDR3 nucleotides: TGCGCCAGCGGGGCGGACAACTTTGGCTACACCTTC.